Sequencing of this T cell receptor beta chain was carried out in a study of blood T cell repertoires in COVID-19. Sequencing was performed with immunoSEQ multiplex PCR; in TCRdb, only in-frame clones are kept and a portion is missing. The data contain over 250,000 clones, 86% of them singletons. Trimming removed 4 bases from V and 4 bases from J; junction bases left unmatched: 6. CDR1 SGHKS and CDR2 YYEKEE come from the germline V gene (reference sequence). CDR3 length equals 16 residues. In Cohort 3, a recovered donor had either two negative PCRs, clearance, or symptom resolution. This receptor was identified in a woman aged 18 to 35 who had recovered from COVID-19. The sequencing sample was made of PBMCs or T cells enriched from blood (not recorded which). V gene TRBV5-5 combines with J gene TRBJ1-4; 11 nucleotides match TRBD1. CDR3 loop: CASSLDRGPVNEKLFF. The CDR3 nucleotides read TGTGCCAGCAGCCTGGACAGGGGGCCAGTTAATGAAAAACTGTTTTTT. The whole variable domain, remainder taken from reference TRBV5-5 and TRBJ1-4, is DAGVTQSPTHLIKTRGQQVTLRCSPISGHKSVSWYQQVLGQGPQFIFQYYEKEERGRGNFPDRFSARQFPNYSSELNVNALLLGDSALYLCASSLDRGPVNEKLFFGSGTQLSVL.